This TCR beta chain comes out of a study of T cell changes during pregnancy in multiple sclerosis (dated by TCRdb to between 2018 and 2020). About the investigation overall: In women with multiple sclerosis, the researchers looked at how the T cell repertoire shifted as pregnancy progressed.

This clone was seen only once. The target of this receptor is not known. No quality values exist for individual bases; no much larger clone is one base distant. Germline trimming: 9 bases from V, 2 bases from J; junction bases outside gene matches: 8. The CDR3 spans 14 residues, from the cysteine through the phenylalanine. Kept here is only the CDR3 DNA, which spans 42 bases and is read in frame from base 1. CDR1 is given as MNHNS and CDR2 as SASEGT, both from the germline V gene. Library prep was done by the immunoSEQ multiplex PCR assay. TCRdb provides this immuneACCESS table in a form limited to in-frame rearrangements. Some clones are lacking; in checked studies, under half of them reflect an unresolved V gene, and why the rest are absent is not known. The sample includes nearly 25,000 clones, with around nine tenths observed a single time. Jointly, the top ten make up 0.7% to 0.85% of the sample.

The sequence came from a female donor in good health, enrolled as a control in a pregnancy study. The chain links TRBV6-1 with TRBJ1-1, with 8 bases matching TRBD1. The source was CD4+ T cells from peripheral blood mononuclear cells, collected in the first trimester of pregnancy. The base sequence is TGTGCCAGTAGGGACAGGAGCAAAAACACTGAAGCTTTCTTT. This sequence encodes CASRDRSKNTEAFF.